Listed below are T cell receptor beta chains from one sample, sequenced in a study of blood T cell repertoires in COVID-19. Profiled with immunoSEQ multiplex PCR; TCRdb holds only in-frame clones, not every one. This table holds over 95,000 clones, 70% to 80% found once. Sequencing input: peripheral blood. These TCRs come from a woman of 80 years or more with active or convalescent COVID-19. The CDR3 runs from the conserved cysteine through the conserved F or W. Fields, in order: J gene, D gene, clone size, V gene, CDR3 DNA, CDR3 protein. A D gene is named only where the DNA matches it firmly. Where a row states a size, it is once, few, many or the class of an expanded clone; other rows omit it.

TRBJ2-1	TRBD1	few	TRBV24-1	TGTGCCTCTCAGGGGGACAGCAGCAATGAGCAGTTCTTC	CASQGDSSNEQFF
TRBJ2-2	TRBD1	-	TRBV19	TGTGCCAGTAGCCGGAAGACAGGGGGCAGCGGGGAGCTGTTTTTT	CASSRKTGGSGELFF
TRBJ2-1	TRBD2	once	TRBV7-2	TGTGCCAGCAGCCCACTAGCGGGAGCGCACAATGAGCAGTTCTTC	CASSPLAGAHNEQFF
TRBJ1-2	TRBD1	-	TRBV2	TGTGCCAGCAGAGAAGACCGACAGGGGATGGGTGGCTACACCTTC	CASREDRQGMGGYTF
TRBJ2-7	TRBD1	-	TRBV7-2	TGTGCCAGCAGCTTAGACAGGGGGCCCTACGAGCAGTACTTC	CASSLDRGPYEQYF
TRBJ2-7	TRBD2	-	TRBV15	TGTGCCACCAGCAGACGACTAGCGGGAGACGAGCAGTACTTC	CATSRRLAGDEQYF
TRBJ1-5	-	-	TRBV19	TGTGCCAGTAGTATCGGAGGGGTGGGTAGCAATCAGCCCCAGCATTTT	CASSIGGVGSNQPQHF
TRBJ1-6	TRBD1	-	TRBV5-1	TGCGCCAGCAGCTTGGATCCGGGACAGCATAATTCACCCCTCCACTTT	CASSLDPGQHNSPLHF
TRBJ1-6	-	-	TRBV28	TGTGCCAGCATCCGAGGAACCTATAATTCACCCCTCCACTTT	CASIRGTYNSPLHF
TRBJ2-2	TRBD1	few	TRBV7-3	TGTGCCAGCAGTTCCACAGGGGGGAACACCGGGGAGCTGTTTTTT	CASSSTGGNTGELFF
TRBJ2-1	-	-	TRBV29-1	TGCAGCGTTGAAGCTCTAGCCGTCTACAATGAGCAGTTCTTC	CSVEALAVYNEQFF
TRBJ1-1	TRBD1	few	TRBV11-2	TGTGCCAGCAGCTTATGGCAGGGGGACACTGAAGCTTTCTTT	CASSLWQGDTEAFF
TRBJ2-7	TRBD2	-	TRBV29-1	TGCAGCGTTACCGGGACTAGCGGGAGCTCCTACGAGCAGTACTTC	CSVTGTSGSSYEQYF
TRBJ2-7	-	-	TRBV11-2	TGTGCCAGCAGCCCGAACAGAGTGTCCTACGAGCAGTACTTC	CASSPNRVSYEQYF
TRBJ2-1	-	once	TRBV28	TGTGCCAGCAGTTTACTAGTACCCAATCCCACATTCTTC	CASSLLVPNPTFF
TRBJ2-7	TRBD1	-	TRBV29-1	TGCAGCGTCCGGACAGGGGGGCCGTTAATCTACGAGCAGTACTTC	CSVRTGGPLIYEQYF
TRBJ2-1	TRBD2	-	TRBV7-8	TGTGCCAGCAGCTTAGTACTAGCGGGGAACAATGAGCAGTTCTTC	CASSLVLAGNNEQFF
TRBJ1-1	TRBD1	-	TRBV7-6	TGTGCCAGCAGCTTAGCCTCCGGGACAGGGGTCATGAACACTGAAGCTTTCTTT	CASSLASGTGVMNTEAFF
TRBJ2-5	TRBD1	-	TRBV28	TGTGCCAGCAGTTTACTACAGGGGGCCCAAGAGACCCAGTACTTC	CASSLLQGAQETQYF
TRBJ2-3	TRBD1	-	TRBV24-1	TGTGCCACCAGTGACCCGCAGCCGGGGACAGGGAGAGATACGCAGTATTTT	CATSDPQPGTGRDTQYF
TRBJ2-5	TRBD2	-	TRBV14	TGTGCCAGCAGCCACCTGGAGGCGGGAGTCGAGACCCAGTACTTC	CASSHLEAGVETQYF
TRBJ2-3	-	-	TRBV7-3	TGTGCCAGCAGCTTAATTGGTCTAGAAACAGATACGCAGTATTTT	CASSLIGLETDTQYF